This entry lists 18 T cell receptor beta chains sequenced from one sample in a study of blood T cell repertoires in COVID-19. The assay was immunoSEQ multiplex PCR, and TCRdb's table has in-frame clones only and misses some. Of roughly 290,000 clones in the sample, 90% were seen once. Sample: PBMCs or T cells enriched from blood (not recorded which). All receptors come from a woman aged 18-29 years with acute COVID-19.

CDR3 DNA: TGTGCCAGCAGCTCAGCGGGAGGTTCCTTCTACGAGCAGTACTTC. This gives the protein CASSSAGGSFYEQYF. This sequence joins TRBV7-2 and TRBJ2-7; 9 bases are shared with TRBD2. The trim removed 4 bases at V and 3 bases at J, leaving 7 bases unmatched. The germline V gene encodes CDR1 SGHTA and CDR2 FQGNSA. This CDR3 contains 15 residues.

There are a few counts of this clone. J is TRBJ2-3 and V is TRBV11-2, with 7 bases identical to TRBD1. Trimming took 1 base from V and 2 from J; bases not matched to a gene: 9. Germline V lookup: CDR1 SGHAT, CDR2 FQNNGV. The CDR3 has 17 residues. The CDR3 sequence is CASSLGGAGGYTDTQYF. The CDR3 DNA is TGTGCCAGCAGCTTAGGAGGGGCAGGGGGATACACAGATACGCAGTATTTT.

CDR3 protein: CAIGTGIDTQYF. Written as DNA, the CDR3 is TGTGCCATCGGGACAGGAATAGATACGCAGTATTTT. The chain couples TRBV10-3 to TRBJ2-3, with 8 bases identical to TRBD1. Trimming removed 8 bases from V and 5 bases from J; junction bases left unmatched: 3. The CDR3 covers 12 residues. Germline values: CDR1 ENHRY, CDR2 SYGVKD.

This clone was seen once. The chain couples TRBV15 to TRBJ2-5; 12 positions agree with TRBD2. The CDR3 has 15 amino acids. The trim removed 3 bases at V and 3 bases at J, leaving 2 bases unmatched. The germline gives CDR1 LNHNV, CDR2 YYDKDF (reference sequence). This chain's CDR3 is CATSSSSGREETQYF. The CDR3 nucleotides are TGTGCCACCAGCAGTTCTAGCGGGAGGGAAGAGACCCAGTACTTC.

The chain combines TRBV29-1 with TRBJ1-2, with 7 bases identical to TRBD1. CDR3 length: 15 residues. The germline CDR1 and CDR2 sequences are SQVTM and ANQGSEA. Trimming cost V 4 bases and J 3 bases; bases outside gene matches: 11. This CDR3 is CSVGPTGRLDYGYTF. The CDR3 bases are TGCAGCGTTGGCCCGACAGGGCGGCTTGACTATGGCTACACCTTC.

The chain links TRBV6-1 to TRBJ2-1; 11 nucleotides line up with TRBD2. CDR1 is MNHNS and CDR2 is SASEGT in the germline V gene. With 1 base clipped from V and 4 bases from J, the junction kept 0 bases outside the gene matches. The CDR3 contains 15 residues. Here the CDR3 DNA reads TGTGCCAGCAGTGAAGGGACTAGCGGGTACAATGAGCAGTTCTTC. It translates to CASSEGTSGYNEQFF.

Written as DNA, the CDR3 is TGTGCCAGCAGCCAAGATATGAGCGGGAGGATGGGTGAGCAGTTCTTC. Amino acids: CASSQDMSGRMGEQFF. The chain combines TRBV3-1 (or the pseudogene TRBV3-2) with TRBJ2-1; 9 bases map to TRBD2. This CDR3 spans 16 amino acids. Trimming cost V 0 bases and J 9 bases; bases outside gene matches: 9. The V gene's germline CDR1 is LGHDT and CDR2 YNNKEL (reference sequence).

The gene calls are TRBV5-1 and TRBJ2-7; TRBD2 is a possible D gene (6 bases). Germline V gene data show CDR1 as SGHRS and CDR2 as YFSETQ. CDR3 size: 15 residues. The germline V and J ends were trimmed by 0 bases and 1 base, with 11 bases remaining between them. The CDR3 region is CASSLAAGPSYEQYF. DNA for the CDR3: TGCGCCAGCAGCTTGGCCGCGGGACCGTCCTACGAGCAGTACTTC. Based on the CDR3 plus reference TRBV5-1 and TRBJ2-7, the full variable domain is KAGVTQTPRYLIKTRGQQVTLSCSPISGHRSVSWYQQTPGQGLQFLFEYFSETQRNKGNFPGRFSGRQFSNSRSEMNVSTLELGDSALYLCASSLAAGPSYEQYFGPGTRLTVT.

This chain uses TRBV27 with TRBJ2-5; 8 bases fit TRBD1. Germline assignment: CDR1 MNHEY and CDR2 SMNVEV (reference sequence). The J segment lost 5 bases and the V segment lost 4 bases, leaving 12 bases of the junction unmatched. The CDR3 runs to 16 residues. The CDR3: CASSSLRQGAVETQYF. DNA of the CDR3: TGTGCCAGCAGTTCCTTAAGGCAGGGGGCAGTGGAGACCCAGTACTTC.

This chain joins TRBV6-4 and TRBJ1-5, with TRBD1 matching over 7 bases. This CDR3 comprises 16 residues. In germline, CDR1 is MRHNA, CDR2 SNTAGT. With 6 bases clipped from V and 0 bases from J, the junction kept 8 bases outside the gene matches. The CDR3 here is CASRDTNRGSNQPQHF. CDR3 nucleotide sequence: TGTGCCAGCAGGGATACCAACAGGGGTAGCAATCAGCCCCAGCATTTT.

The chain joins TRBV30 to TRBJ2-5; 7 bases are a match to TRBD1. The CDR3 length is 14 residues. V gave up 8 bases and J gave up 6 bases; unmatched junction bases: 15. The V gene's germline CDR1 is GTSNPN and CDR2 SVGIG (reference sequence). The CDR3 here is CARMNRGPIQTQYF. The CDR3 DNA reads TGTGCCCGGATGAACAGGGGACCTATCCAGACCCAGTACTTC.

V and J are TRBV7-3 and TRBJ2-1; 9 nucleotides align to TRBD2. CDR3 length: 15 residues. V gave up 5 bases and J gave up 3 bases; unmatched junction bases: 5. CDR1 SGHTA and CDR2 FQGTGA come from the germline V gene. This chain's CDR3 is CASSALAGSYNEQFF. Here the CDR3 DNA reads TGTGCCAGCAGCGCTCTAGCGGGAAGCTACAATGAGCAGTTCTTC.

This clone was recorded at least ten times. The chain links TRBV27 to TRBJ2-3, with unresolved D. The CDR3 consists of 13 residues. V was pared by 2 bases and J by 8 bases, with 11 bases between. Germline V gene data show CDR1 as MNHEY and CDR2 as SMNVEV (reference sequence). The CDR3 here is CASSLSNRITQYF. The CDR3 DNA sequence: TGTGCCAGCAGTTTAAGCAACAGAATTACGCAGTATTTT.

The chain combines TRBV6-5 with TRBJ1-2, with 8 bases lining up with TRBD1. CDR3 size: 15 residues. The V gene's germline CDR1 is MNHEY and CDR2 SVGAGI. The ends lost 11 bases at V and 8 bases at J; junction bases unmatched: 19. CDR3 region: CASSPKPGGLRGYTF. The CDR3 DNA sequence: TGTGCCTCCTCCCCTAAGCCAGGGGGCTTAAGGGGCTACACCTTC.

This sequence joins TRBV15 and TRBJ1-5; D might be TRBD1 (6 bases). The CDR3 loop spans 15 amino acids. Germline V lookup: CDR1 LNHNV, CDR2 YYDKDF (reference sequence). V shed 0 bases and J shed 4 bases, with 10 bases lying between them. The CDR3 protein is CATSRDSDRNQPQHF. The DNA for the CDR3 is TGTGCCACCAGCAGAGATTCGGACAGAAATCAGCCCCAGCATTTT.

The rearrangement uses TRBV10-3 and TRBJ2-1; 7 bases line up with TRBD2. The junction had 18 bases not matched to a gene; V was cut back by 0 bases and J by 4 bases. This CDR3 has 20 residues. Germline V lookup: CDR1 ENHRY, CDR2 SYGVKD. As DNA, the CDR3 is TGTGCCATCAGTGAGTCGATCCCCCCCCCGGCGGGAGTAGCTTACAATGAGCAGTTCTTC. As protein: CAISESIPPPAGVAYNEQFF.

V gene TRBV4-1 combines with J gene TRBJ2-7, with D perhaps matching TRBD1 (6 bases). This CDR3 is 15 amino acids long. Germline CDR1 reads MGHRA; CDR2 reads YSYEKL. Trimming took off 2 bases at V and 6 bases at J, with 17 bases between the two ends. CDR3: CASSQPLGGRGEQYF. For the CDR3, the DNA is TGCGCCAGCAGCCAACCCTTAGGGGGACGTGGCGAGCAGTACTTC.

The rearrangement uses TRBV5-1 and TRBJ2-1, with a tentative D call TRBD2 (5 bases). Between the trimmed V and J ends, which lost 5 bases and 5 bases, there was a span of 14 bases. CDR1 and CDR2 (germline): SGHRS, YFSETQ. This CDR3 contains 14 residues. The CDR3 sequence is CASSELGAHNEQFF. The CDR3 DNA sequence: TGCGCCAGCAGTGAACTGGGAGCCCACAATGAGCAGTTCTTC.